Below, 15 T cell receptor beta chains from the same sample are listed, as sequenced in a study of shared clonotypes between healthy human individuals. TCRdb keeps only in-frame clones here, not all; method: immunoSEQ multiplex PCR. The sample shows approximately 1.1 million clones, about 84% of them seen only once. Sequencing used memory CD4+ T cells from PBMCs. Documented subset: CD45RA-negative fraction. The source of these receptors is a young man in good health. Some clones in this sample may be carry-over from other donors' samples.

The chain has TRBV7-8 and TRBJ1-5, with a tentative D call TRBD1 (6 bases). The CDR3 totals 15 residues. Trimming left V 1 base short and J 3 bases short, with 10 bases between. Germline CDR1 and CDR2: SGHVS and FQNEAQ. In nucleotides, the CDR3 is TGTGCCAGCAGCTTAGTGGACAGTCTCAATCAGCCCCAGCATTTT. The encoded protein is CASSLVDSLNQPQHF.

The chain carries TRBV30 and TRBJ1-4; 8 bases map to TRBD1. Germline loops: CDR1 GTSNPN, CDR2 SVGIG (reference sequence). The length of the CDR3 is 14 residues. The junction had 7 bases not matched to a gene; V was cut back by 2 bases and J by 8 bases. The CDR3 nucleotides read TGTGCCTGGAGTCAACAGGGGGGGTACGAAAAACTGTTTTTT. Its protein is CAWSQQGGYEKLFF. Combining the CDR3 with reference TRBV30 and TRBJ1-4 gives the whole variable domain SQTIHQWPATLVQPVGSPLSLECTVEGTSNPNLYWYRQAAGRGLQLLFYSVGIGQISSEVPQNLSASRPQDRQFILSSKKLLLSDSGFYLCAWSQQGGYEKLFFGSGTQLSVL.

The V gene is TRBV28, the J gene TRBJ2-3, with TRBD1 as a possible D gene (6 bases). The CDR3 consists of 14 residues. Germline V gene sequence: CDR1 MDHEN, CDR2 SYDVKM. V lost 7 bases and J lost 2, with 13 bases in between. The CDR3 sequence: CASTRGQPTDTQYF. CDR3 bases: TGTGCCAGCACGCGCGGACAGCCCACAGATACGCAGTATTTT.

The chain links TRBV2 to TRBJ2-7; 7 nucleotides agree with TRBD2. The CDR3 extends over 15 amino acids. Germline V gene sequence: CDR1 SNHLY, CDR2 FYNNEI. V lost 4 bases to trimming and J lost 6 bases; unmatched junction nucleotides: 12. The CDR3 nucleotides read TGTGCCAGCAGTGGTTCCAGGGAGGGTTTTGGCGAGCAGTACTTC. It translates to CASSGSREGFGEQYF.

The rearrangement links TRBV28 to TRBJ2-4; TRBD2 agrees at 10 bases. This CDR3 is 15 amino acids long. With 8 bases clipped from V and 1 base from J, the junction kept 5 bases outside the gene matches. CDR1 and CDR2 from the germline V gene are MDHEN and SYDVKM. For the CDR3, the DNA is TGTGCCAGCGATACTAGCGGGAAGGCCAAAAACATTCAGTACTTC. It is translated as CASDTSGKAKNIQYF.

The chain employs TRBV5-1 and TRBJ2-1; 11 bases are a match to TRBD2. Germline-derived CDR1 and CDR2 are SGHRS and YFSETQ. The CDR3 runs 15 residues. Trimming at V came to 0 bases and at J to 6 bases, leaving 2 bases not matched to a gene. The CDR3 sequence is CASSLVGLAVNEQFF. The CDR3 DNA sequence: TGCGCCAGCAGCTTGGTGGGACTAGCGGTCAATGAGCAGTTCTTC.

The CDR3 spells CASGQTSNTGELFF. Here the CDR3 DNA reads TGTGCCAGCGGACAGACTTCGAACACCGGGGAGCTGTTTTTT. The J gene is TRBJ2-2, the V gene TRBV2; weak D call: TRBD1 (6 bases). The V end was cut by 8 bases, the J end by 0 bases, with 10 bases between. Germline V gives CDR1 SNHLY, CDR2 FYNNEI. CDR3 length equals 14 residues.

The CDR3 region is CASSQDLMSGGEQYF. The CDR3, as DNA: TGCGCCAGCAGCCAAGATCTTATGTCGGGGGGCGAGCAGTACTTC. J is TRBJ2-7 and V is TRBV4-1; 7 bases match TRBD2. The CDR3 has 15 amino acids. V lost 0 bases and J lost 6; bases outside the gene matches: 8. Germline-derived CDR1 and CDR2 are MGHRA and YSYEKL.

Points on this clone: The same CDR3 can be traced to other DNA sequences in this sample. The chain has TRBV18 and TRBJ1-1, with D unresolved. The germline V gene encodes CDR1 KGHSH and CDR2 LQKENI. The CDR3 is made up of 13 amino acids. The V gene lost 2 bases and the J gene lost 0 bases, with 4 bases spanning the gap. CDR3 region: CASSPTVNTEAFF. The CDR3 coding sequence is TGTGCCAGCTCACCAACAGTGAACACTGAAGCTTTCTTT.

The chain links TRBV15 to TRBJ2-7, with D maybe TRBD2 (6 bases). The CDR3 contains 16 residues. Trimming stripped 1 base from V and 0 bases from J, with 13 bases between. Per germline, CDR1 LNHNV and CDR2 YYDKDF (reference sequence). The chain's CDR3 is CATSRGGGTLSYEQYF. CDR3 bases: TGTGCCACCAGCAGAGGGGGCGGGACTCTCTCCTACGAGCAGTACTTC.

CDR3 in DNA: TGCAGTGCTAGACTAACCGGCGAGCAGTACTTC. Translation: CSARLTGEQYF. The chain combines TRBV20-1 with TRBJ2-7; D is unresolved. The CDR3 consists of 11 residues. Germline CDR1 and CDR2: DFQATT and SNEGSKA (reference sequence). V dropped 2 bases and J dropped 6 bases, with 8 bases sitting between them.

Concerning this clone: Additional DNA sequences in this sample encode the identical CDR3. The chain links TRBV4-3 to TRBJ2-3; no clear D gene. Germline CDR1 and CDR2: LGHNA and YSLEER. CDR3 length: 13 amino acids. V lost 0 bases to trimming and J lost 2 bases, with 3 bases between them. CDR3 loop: CASSQDFTDTQYF. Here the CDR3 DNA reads TGCGCCAGCAGCCAAGATTTCACAGATACGCAGTATTTT.

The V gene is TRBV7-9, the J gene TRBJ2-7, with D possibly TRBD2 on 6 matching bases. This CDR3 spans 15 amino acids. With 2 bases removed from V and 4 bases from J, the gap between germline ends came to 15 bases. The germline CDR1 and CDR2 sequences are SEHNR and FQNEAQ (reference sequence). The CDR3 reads CASSLLMGGTYEQYF. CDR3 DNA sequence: TGTGCCAGCAGCTTATTGATGGGAGGCACGTACGAGCAGTACTTC.

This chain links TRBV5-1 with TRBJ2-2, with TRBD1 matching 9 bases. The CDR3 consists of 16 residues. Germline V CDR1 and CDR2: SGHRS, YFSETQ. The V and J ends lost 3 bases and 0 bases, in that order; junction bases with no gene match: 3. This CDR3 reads CASSSRDRANTGELFF. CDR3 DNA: TGCGCCAGCAGCTCAAGGGACAGGGCGAACACCGGGGAGCTGTTTTTT.

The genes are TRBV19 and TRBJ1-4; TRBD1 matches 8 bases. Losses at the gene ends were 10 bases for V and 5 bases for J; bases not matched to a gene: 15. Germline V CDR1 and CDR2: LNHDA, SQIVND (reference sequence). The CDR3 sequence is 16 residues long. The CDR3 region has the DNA TGTGCCACACTTCCTGCCCGACAGGGGTCGAATGAAAAACTGTTTTTT. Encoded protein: CATLPARQGSNEKLFF.